This is a list of T cell receptor beta chains from one sample in a study of CD8+CD57+ T cells in acquired aplastic anemia. TCRdb used MiXCR to reprocess the reads, holding one entry per CDR3 protein. The data show about 180,000 distinct CDR3 sequences, 45% to 50% seen once. Sequences were obtained from sorted CD4+, CD8+, or CD8+CD57+ T cells (not recorded which) from PBMCs. Source of these receptors: a human donor in good health. The CDR3 runs from the conserved cysteine through the conserved F or W. D genes are given only for firm matches. Some rows mark clone size as missing; the rest say once, few, many or name a class of expanded clone.

NA | TRBJ2-7 | TRBV20-1 | TRBD2 | CSARLAGGGYEQYF | TGCAGTGCGCGACTAGCGGGGGGCGGGTACGAGCAGTACTTC
many | TRBJ2-1 | TRBV29-1 | NA | CSVDRRQFPWEQFF | TGCAGCGTCGACCGCCGACAGTTCCCCTGGGAGCAGTTCTTC
NA | TRBJ2-3 | TRBV15 | NA | CATSRDRAATDTQYF | TGTGCCACCAGCAGAGATAGGGCAGCCACAGATACGCAGTATTTT
NA | TRBJ2-1 | TRBV5-6 | TRBD2 | CASSLAAGFGTSSYNEQFF | TGTGCCAGCAGCTTGGCAGCGGGTTTTGGGACTAGCTCCTACAATGAGCAGTTCTTC
NA | TRBJ2-7 | TRBV7-9 | NA | CASNKGRTYEQYF | TGTGCCAGCAACAAGGGGCGTACCTACGAGCAGTACTTC
medium-sized | TRBJ1-5 | TRBV10-3 | NA | CAIGYQPQHF | TGTGCCATCGGGTACCAGCCCCAGCATTTT
many | TRBJ2-1 | TRBV5-4 | TRBD2 | CASSLAGTSARNEQFF | TGTGCCAGCAGCTTGGCCGGGACTAGCGCGAGGAATGAGCAGTTCTTC
few | TRBJ1-1 | TRBV3-1 | NA | CASSQDRGVGAFF | TGTGCCAGCAGCCAAGATCGAGGGGTGGGAGCTTTCTTT
NA | TRBJ1-2 | TRBV13 | TRBD1 | CASSLGDRTSYTF | TGTGCCAGCAGCTTAGGGGACAGGACAAGCTACACCTTC
few | TRBJ1-5 | TRBV3-1 | TRBD1 | CASSHSQGGNQPQHF | TGTGCCAGCAGCCATTCACAGGGGGGCAATCAGCCCCAGCATTTT